Below, 16 T cell receptor beta chains from the same sample are listed, as sequenced in a study of T cells after yellow fever vaccination. TCRdb ran MiXCR on the 5' RACE reads and lists one entry per CDR3 protein. The sample contains roughly 160,000 distinct CDR3 sequences, approximately 10% of which appear only once. The sample here was CD8+ T cells sorted from PBMCs, taken 45 days after the yellow fever booster vaccination. The receptor set was obtained from a man aged 18-30 years who received the YFV17D yellow fever vaccine.

This clonotype occurred a few times. The CDR3 DNA sequence: TGCAGTGGTCCGCCGGGACGGCCGCAAGAGACCCAGTACTTC. Protein product: CSGPPGRPQETQYF. This chain links TRBV20-1 with TRBJ2-5; D may be TRBD1 or TRBD2 (5 bases each). The V end was cut by 7 bases, the J end by 2 bases, with 17 bases between. Looked up from germline, CDR1 is DFQATT and CDR2 is SNEGSKA (reference sequence). The CDR3 length is 14 residues.

This clonotype was detected ten times or more. The chain joins TRBV4-1 to TRBJ2-5, with 7 bases aligning to TRBD2. The ends lost 5 bases at V and 5 bases at J; junction bases unmatched: 11. Germline V CDR1 and CDR2: MGHRA, YSYEKL. This CDR3 has 15 residues. CDR3 coding DNA: TGCGCCAGCAGCTTGAGGTGGGGGGGTAGGGAGACCCAGTACTTC. This translates into CASSLRWGGRETQYF.

This clonotype was seen repeatedly, ten times or more. The chain employs TRBV9 and TRBJ1-6, with D possibly being TRBD1 (6 bases). Trimming removed 4 bases from V and 6 bases from J, with 14 bases in between. This CDR3 has 15 amino acids. CDR1 SGDLS and CDR2 YYNGEE come from the germline V gene. The CDR3 reads CASSPRDRLNSPLHF. The CDR3 DNA is TGTGCCAGCAGCCCTCGAGACAGGCTTAATTCACCCCTCCACTTT.

This clonotype appeared a few times. J is TRBJ2-7 and V is TRBV7-9; the D gene is possibly TRBD2 (5 bases). Trimming removed 5 bases from V and 7 bases from J, with 15 bases in between. The CDR3 loop spans 13 amino acids. CDR1 is SEHNR, CDR2 FQNEAQ, per germline (reference sequence). Written as DNA, the CDR3 is TGTGCCAGCAGCGAGACGAGTGGCGGGGAGCAGTACGTC. This encodes CASSETSGGEQYV.

This chain links TRBV6-2 or TRBV6-3 with TRBJ2-1; D call uncertain. Trimming shortened V by 7 bases and J by 0 bases, and 13 bases separated the two germline ends. CDR3 size: 15 residues. Per germline, CDR1 MNHEY and CDR2 SVGEGT. The CDR3 region is CASTPVPYSYNEQFF. The CDR3 DNA sequence: TGTGCCAGCACCCCAGTGCCTTACTCCTACAATGAGCAGTTCTTC.

The chain recombines TRBV5-5 with TRBJ2-3; 10 bases are a match to TRBD1. CDR3 length: 19 amino acids. After removal of 3 bases from V and 0 bases from J, the junction contained 13 bases not matched to a gene. The germline gives CDR1 SGHKS, CDR2 YYEKEE (reference sequence). CDR3 sequence reads: CASSSYRDRGHKSTDTQYF. In DNA, the CDR3 is TGTGCCAGCAGCTCCTACCGGGACAGGGGACACAAAAGCACAGATACGCAGTATTTT.

The chain carries TRBV5-5 and TRBJ1-6; TRBD1 aligns across 9 bases. V lost 4 bases and J lost 0; bases outside the gene matches: 8. CDR3 length equals 18 residues. The germline gives CDR1 SGHKS, CDR2 YYEKEE (reference sequence). CDR3 nucleotides: TGTGCCAGCAGCATACCGGACAGGGGATACTCCTATAATTCACCCCTCCACTTT. Translation: CASSIPDRGYSYNSPLHF. Combining the CDR3 with reference TRBV5-5 and TRBJ1-6 gives the whole variable domain DAGVTQSPTHLIKTRGQQVTLRCSPISGHKSVSWYQQVLGQGPQFIFQYYEKEERGRGNFPDRFSARQFPNYSSELNVNALLLGDSALYLCASSIPDRGYSYNSPLHFGNGTRLTVT.

Only a few counts were recorded for this clonotype. The chain is built from TRBV7-9 and TRBJ1-6, with TRBD1 as a possible D gene (5 bases). From germline, CDR1 is SEHNR and CDR2 FQNEAQ (reference sequence). The CDR3 spans 21 residues. With 1 base removed from V and 5 bases from J, the gap between germline ends came to 27 bases. This CDR3 reads CASSLVYSQGGVALNNSPLHF. The DNA for the CDR3 is TGTGCCAGCAGCTTAGTTTATTCGCAGGGTGGTGTAGCGTTGAATAATTCACCCCTCCACTTT.

There are many counts of this clonotype. This chain links TRBV7-9 with TRBJ2-3; D is perhaps TRBD2 (5 bases). CDR1 is SEHNR, CDR2 FQNEAQ, per germline (reference sequence). This CDR3 region has 14 residues. Trimming removed 5 bases at V and 6 bases at J, with 15 bases between. Here the CDR3 reads CASSPPPGMDTQYF. CDR3 coding DNA: TGTGCCAGCAGCCCCCCTCCCGGGATGGATACGCAGTATTTT.

This clonotype was found many times. The chain joins TRBV4-1 to TRBJ2-5; 10 bases agree with TRBD2. CDR3 length: 17 residues. The V segment lost 2 bases and the J segment 2 bases; nucleotides outside the gene matches: 8. Germline CDR1 MGHRA, CDR2 YSYEKL. The CDR3 loop reads CASSQFPGLARQETQYF. The CDR3, as DNA: TGCGCCAGCAGCCAATTCCCGGGACTAGCGAGACAAGAGACCCAGTACTTC.

The sample holds many counts of this clonotype. The genes are TRBV7-9 and TRBJ2-5; D uncertain. V was clipped by 5 bases and J by 2 bases, with 18 bases between them. From germline, CDR1 is SEHNR and CDR2 FQNEAQ (reference sequence). This CDR3 is 16 amino acids long. The CDR3 DNA is TGTGCCAGCAGCGACCCCATAACCCGGTGGCAAGAGACCCAGTACTTC. Amino acids: CASSDPITRWQETQYF.

The J gene is TRBJ2-1, the V gene TRBV6-1; 8 nucleotides line up with TRBD1. There are 17 residues in the CDR3. CDR1 and CDR2 (germline): MNHNS, SASEGT. V shed 7 bases and J 4 bases; nucleotides not matched to a gene: 15. CDR3 residues: CASTEGQGEGLYNEQFF. CDR3 nucleotide sequence: TGTGCCAGCACCGAAGGACAGGGAGAGGGGTTATACAATGAGCAGTTCTTC.

This clonotype was counted only a few times. The chain joins TRBV12-3 or TRBV12-4 to TRBJ2-3; perhaps TRBD2 as D (6 bases). The CDR3 totals 15 residues. V was clipped by 3 bases and J by 0 bases, with 10 bases between them. CDR3 in amino acids: CASSFLGGSTDTQYF. The CDR3 coding sequence is TGTGCCAGCAGTTTCCTCGGGGGTAGCACAGATACGCAGTATTTT.

The rearrangement joins TRBV11-2 to TRBJ1-1; no definite D call. CDR3 size: 13 residues. Germline CDR1 SGHAT, CDR2 FQNNGV. V gave up 5 bases and J gave up 4 bases, with 11 bases separating them. The CDR3 here is CASSPTLGTEAFF. The DNA for the CDR3 is TGTGCCAGCAGCCCAACATTGGGCACTGAAGCTTTCTTT.

In its sample, this clonotype was seen a few times. The V call is TRBV7-9, the J call TRBJ2-1; D uncertain. CDR1 is SEHNR, CDR2 FQNEAQ, per germline (reference sequence). V dropped 5 bases and J dropped 5 bases, with 10 bases sitting between them. The CDR3 runs to 13 residues. In nucleotides, the CDR3 is TGTGCCAGCAGCGACCGGGCCGACAATGAGCAGTTCTTC. This codes for CASSDRADNEQFF.

This chain connects TRBV7-8 to TRBJ2-4; D is uncertain. Germline V gene data show CDR1 as SGHVS and CDR2 as FQNEAQ. This CDR3 is built from 16 residues. V lost 1 base and J lost 0, with 10 bases in between. The CDR3 DNA follows: TGTGCCAGCAGCTTAGTCGCTAGTCTAGCCAAAAACATTCAGTACTTC. It codes for CASSLVASLAKNIQYF. Full variable domain (outside the CDR3, taken from reference TRBV7-8 and TRBJ2-4): GAGVSQSPRYKVAKRGQDVALRCDPISGHVSLFWYQQALGQGPEFLTYFQNEAQLDKSGLPSDRFFAERPEGSVSTLKIQRTQQEDSAVYLCASSLVASLAKNIQYFGAGTRLSVL.